This T cell receptor beta chain was captured by sequencing in a study of blood T cell repertoires in COVID-19. As for the study in general: Acute and convalescent COVID-19 samples came from the United States, Italy and Spain. Sample material is recorded as cDNA or gDNA derived from T cells, B-cell-depleted T cells, or PBMCs.

Original data processing: Reference gene primer amplification gave estimated nucleated cell counts. Produced via immunoSEQ multiplex PCR; TCRdb's table is partial and in-frame only. V, J and clone size are taken as reported in that table, and D and trimming were inferred from the DNA itself. This sample has 120,000 to 150,000 clones, with around 85% found just once. The germline gives CDR1 SGHDT, CDR2 YYEEEE. This CDR3 is 16 amino acids long. Trimming took off 6 bases at V and 9 bases at J, with 27 bases between the two ends. V usage is TRBV5-6 and J usage is TRBJ1-1; D is ambiguous. The specimen sequenced was peripheral blood. The clonotype originates from a woman between 40 and 55 years old with active or convalescent COVID-19. In DNA, the CDR3 is TGTGCCAGCACGTCTTCGGAGGAAGGAGGGTTCGGAAAAGCTTTCTTT. Protein sequence: CASTSSEEGGFGKAFF.